A selection of T cell receptor beta chains follows, all from one sample in a study of identical twins. Via MiXCR, TCRdb re-called the 5' RACE reads, giving one row per CDR3 protein. The table lists some 1,600,000 distinct CDR3 sequences, more than 30% of them singletons. The sequenced sample consisted of cord blood. These receptor sequences come from a newborn girl in good health. Each CDR3 is given with its conserved first and last residue. Fields, in order: J gene, clone size, V gene, CDR3 protein. Clone size is not always given. Where it is, it says once, few, many or a class for expanded clones.

J: TRBJ1-1
size: few
V: TRBV4-2
CDR3: CASSQVSMAEAEAFF

J: TRBJ2-1
size: few
V: TRBV3-1
CDR3: CASSQEADRDEQFF

J: TRBJ2-6
size: NA
V: TRBV12-3/TRBV12-4
CDR3: CASQGQAGANVLTF

J: TRBJ2-2
size: NA
V: TRBV27
CDR3: CASSPQGDRSGELFF

J: TRBJ2-3
size: once
V: TRBV12-3/TRBV12-4
CDR3: CASRSRLGGLTDTQYF

J: TRBJ2-4
size: few
V: TRBV20-1
CDR3: CSALDRELAKNIQYF

J: TRBJ2-5
size: NA
V: TRBV5-1
CDR3: CASSLRPGTSIFVEQYF

J: TRBJ2-1
size: NA
V: TRBV7-9
CDR3: CASSLFRGDKNEQFF

J: TRBJ2-1
size: few
V: TRBV2
CDR3: CASSEEAREQFF

J: TRBJ2-3
size: NA
V: TRBV20-1
CDR3: CSARATLAAITSTDTQYF

J: TRBJ1-2
size: few
V: TRBV5-1
CDR3: CASSSTGSSNYGYTF

J: NA
size: NA
V: TRBV27
CDR3: CASSRKRGETQYF

J: TRBJ2-7
size: few
V: TRBV6-1
CDR3: CASQTGVSYEQYF

J: TRBJ2-3
size: NA
V: TRBV7-2
CDR3: CASSSLRLAETDTQYF

J: TRBJ2-5
size: many
V: TRBV5-1
CDR3: CASSSTREETQYF

J: TRBJ2-7
size: NA
V: TRBV27
CDR3: CASSLYRGRGYEQYF

J: NA
size: few
V: TRBV27
CDR3: CASSSEGAGYEQYF

J: TRBJ2-5
size: many
V: TRBV5-1
CDR3: CASSLATQETQYF

J: NA
size: NA
V: TRBV20-1
CDR3: CSARKRQETQYF

J: TRBJ2-7
size: few
V: TRBV11-2
CDR3: CASRDQREIYEQYF

J: TRBJ2-3
size: NA
V: TRBV12-3/TRBV12-4
CDR3: CASSRAGFIADTQYF

J: TRBJ2-7
size: NA
V: TRBV11-2
CDR3: CASSLAIVPGYEQYF

J: TRBJ2-7
size: NA
V: TRBV18
CDR3: CASSPKTTSHEQYF

J: TRBJ1-6
size: NA
V: TRBV7-9
CDR3: CASSLALRSSYNSPLHF

J: TRBJ2-1
size: many
V: TRBV27
CDR3: CASSTLRETYNEQFF

J: TRBJ2-5
size: NA
V: TRBV4-2
CDR3: CASSQRTSGSQETQYF

J: TRBJ1-5
size: NA
V: TRBV7-2
CDR3: CASSFKGGSNQPQHF

J: TRBJ1-1
size: NA
V: TRBV20-1
CDR3: CSARMGQITEAFF

J: TRBJ2-3
size: NA
V: TRBV6-5
CDR3: CASRGGGDTQYF

J: TRBJ2-5
size: NA
V: TRBV10-3
CDR3: CAISESIGGAVDEQYF

J: TRBJ1-5
size: NA
V: TRBV20-1
CDR3: CSAKGGNSNQPQHF

J: TRBJ1-2
size: NA
V: TRBV3-1
CDR3: CAGSQDGSYYGYTF

J: NA
size: few
V: TRBV15
CDR3: CATSNGVGYEQYF

J: TRBJ2-7
size: NA
V: TRBV3-1
CDR3: CASSPPGTPYEQYF

J: TRBJ1-1
size: few
V: TRBV27
CDR3: CASSPLGSVYTEAFF

J: TRBJ2-1
size: NA
V: TRBV20-1
CDR3: CSARAVAGLGDNEQFF